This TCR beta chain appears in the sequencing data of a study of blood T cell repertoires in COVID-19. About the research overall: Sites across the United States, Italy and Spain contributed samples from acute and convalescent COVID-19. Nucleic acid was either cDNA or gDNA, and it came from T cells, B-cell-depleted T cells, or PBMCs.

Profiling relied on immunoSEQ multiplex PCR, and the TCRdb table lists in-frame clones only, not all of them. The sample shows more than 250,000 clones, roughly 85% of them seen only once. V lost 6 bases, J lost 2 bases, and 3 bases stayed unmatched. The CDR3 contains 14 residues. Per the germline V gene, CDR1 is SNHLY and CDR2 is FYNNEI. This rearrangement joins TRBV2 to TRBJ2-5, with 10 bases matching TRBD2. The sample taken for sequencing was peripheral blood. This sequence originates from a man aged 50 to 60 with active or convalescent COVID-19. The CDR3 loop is CASRKRGGQETQYF. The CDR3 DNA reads TGTGCCAGCAGGAAGCGGGGGGGGCAAGAGACCCAGTACTTC.